Following are 5 T cell receptor beta chains from one sample sequenced in a study of human T cells and chemical hapten exposure. As to time point: patch test 3, about 24 weeks after DPC sensitization. Treatment described: therapeutic diphenylcyclopropenone sensitization with weekly scalp DPC. Each CDR3 protein gets one entry after TCRdb re-called the RACE reads with MiXCR. Among some 62,000 distinct CDR3 sequences listed, more than 9.5% were seen once. The starting material was whole blood, obtained in connection with sensitization to the hapten diphenylcyclopropenone (DPC). The source of these receptors is a woman aged 25 to 39 with alopecia areata. Some clones in this sample may be carry-over from other donors' samples.

The V and J genes are TRBV2 and TRBJ1-2; TRBD1 matches at 7 bases. Germline trimming cut 6 bases from V and 4 bases from J; bases unmatched to any gene: 8. The CDR3 has 14 amino acids. Looked up from germline, CDR1 is SNHLY and CDR2 is FYNNEI. This chain's CDR3 is CASRDRDDPYGYTF. CDR3 sequence (DNA): TGTGCCAGCAGAGACAGGGATGACCCCTATGGCTACACCTTC. The entire variable domain, with the rest obtained from reference TRBV2 and TRBJ1-2, is as follows: EPEVTQTPSHQVTQMGQEVILRCVPISNHLYFYWYRQILGQKVEFLVSFYNNEISEKSEIFDDQFSVERPDGSNFTLKIRSTKLEDSAMYFCASRDRDDPYGYTFGSGTRLTVV.

This chain joins TRBV6-5 and TRBJ2-1; perhaps TRBD1 as D (6 bases). V shed 2 bases and J shed 6 bases, with 14 bases lying between them. This CDR3 comprises 15 residues. CDR1 is MNHEY, CDR2 SVGAGI, per germline. The CDR3 region is CASSYGTILINEQFF. The CDR3 bases are TGTGCCAGCAGTTACGGGACAATACTCATCAATGAGCAGTTCTTC.

This clonotype has only one observation. The junction departs from the called germline gene at one end, perhaps through a read error. This chain uses TRBV5-6 with TRBJ2-7; D gene unclear. Germline V CDR1 and CDR2: SGHDT, YYEEEE. The CDR3 has 12 residues. As DNA, the CDR3 is TGTGGCAGCAGCACTCGAGACATGGGGCAGTACTTC. Translating gives CGSSTRDMGQYF. Drawing the rest from reference TRBV5-6 and TRBJ2-7, the complete variable domain is DAGVTQSPTHLIKTRGQQVTLRCSPKSGHDTVSWYQQALGQGPQFIFQYYEEEERQRGNFPDRFSGHQFPNYSSELNVNALLLGDSALYLCGSSTRDMGQYFGPGTRLTVT.

This clonotype was observed a few times. The gene calls are TRBV6-2 or TRBV6-3 and TRBJ1-5, with 7 bases fitting TRBD1. V was clipped by 5 bases and J by 7 bases; unmatched bases: 8. CDR1 MNHEY and CDR2 SVGEGT come from the germline V gene. This CDR3 region has 14 residues. The CDR3 region has the DNA TGTGCCAGCAGTCGACAGGGCGGTCGGCAGCCCCAGCATTTT. Translation gives CASSRQGGRQPQHF.

Of note for this clonotype: A clone one base away is much larger, so this may be a read error. V and J are TRBV20-1 and TRBJ2-7, with 7 nucleotides matching TRBD1. The CDR3 totals 13 residues. The germline V gene has CDR1 DFQATT and CDR2 SNEGSKA (reference sequence). The CDR3 sequence is CSPSPRRQGEQYF. As DNA, the CDR3 is TGCAGTCCTAGCCCTCGTCGACAGGGCGAGCAGTACTTC.